This T cell receptor beta chain is drawn from a study of vaccination effects on CD4 cells after COVID-19. Only in-frame clones appear in the TCRdb table, and some are missing; sequencing was by immunoSEQ multiplex PCR. This sample has around 59,000 clones, with about 78% found just once. The germline V gene encodes CDR1 LNHNV and CDR2 YYDKDF (reference sequence). The length of the CDR3 is 15 residues. Deletions cut 0 bases from V and 7 bases from J, with 13 bases between. Details on this clone: The antigen is undetermined.

Expansion of antigen-specific CD4+ T cells with viral peptide pools was carried out by the ViraFEST assay before sequencing. Subsequent to 10 days of culture, CD4+ T cells were isolated. Vaccine administered to participants consisted of two doses of either BNT162b2 or mRNA-1273. The chain uses TRBV15 and TRBJ1-5, with D unresolved. Sequenced here: CD4+ T cells from PBMCs cultured with HCoV-OC43 spike peptides, sampled after COVID-19 vaccination. Documented subset: HCoV-OC43 spike overlapping peptide pool stimulation. The sequence was collected from a human donor who received a COVID-19 vaccine. CDR3 sequence reads: CATSRDLTPDQPQHF. CDR3 DNA: TGTGCCACCAGCAGAGATTTGACCCCCGACCAGCCCCAGCATTTT.